The 14 T cell receptor beta chains below all came from one sample that was sequenced in a study of OX40 agonist ivuxolimab in advanced cancers. Clones were read by immunoSEQ multiplex PCR, and TCRdb kept only the in-frame ones, dropping some. This table has tens of thousands of clones, 75% to 90% appearing once. The material sequenced was CD4+ or CD8+ T cells sorted from blood, taken in a trial of the OX40 agonist ivuxolimab. The source of these receptors is an adult with an advanced solid tumor such as melanoma, head and neck, liver or kidney cancer.

The chain has TRBV6-1 and TRBJ1-2; TRBD1 aligns across 8 bases. Germline-derived CDR1 and CDR2 are MNHNS and SASEGT. The J segment lost 6 bases and the V segment lost 5 bases, leaving 8 bases of the junction unmatched. The CDR3 is made up of 14 amino acids. The DNA of the CDR3 is TGTGCCAGCAGTCCCATTGGACAGGGTGATGGCTACACCTTC. Translation: CASSPIGQGDGYTF.

The sample holds a few counts of this clone. The rearrangement joins TRBV30 to TRBJ1-2, with no clear D. This CDR3 contains 12 residues. In germline, CDR1 is GTSNPN, CDR2 SVGIG (reference sequence). Between the trimmed V and J ends, which lost 2 bases and 7 bases, there was a span of 11 bases. The CDR3 spells CAWSKTGSGYTF. DNA for the CDR3: TGTGCCTGGAGTAAAACCGGGAGTGGCTACACCTTC.

This clone showed up just once. The chain is built from TRBV18 and TRBJ2-1; TRBD2 agrees at 14 bases. Germline V lookup: CDR1 KGHSH, CDR2 LQKENI. This CDR3 comprises 15 residues. The V and J ends lost 4 bases and 7 bases, in that order; junction bases with no gene match: 3. The CDR3 coding sequence is TGTGCCAGCTCACACGGACTAGCGGGAGGTAATGAGCAGTTCTTC. This codes for CASSHGLAGGNEQFF.

DNA for the CDR3: TGTGCCAGCAGCCAAGATATAACTAGCGGAAGATACAATGAGCAGTTCTTC. Its protein product is CASSQDITSGRYNEQFF. The chain has TRBV4-2 and TRBJ2-1, with 8 bases that match TRBD2. Trimming at V came to 0 bases and at J to 4 bases, leaving 8 bases not matched to a gene. Germline V CDR1 and CDR2: LGHNA, YNFKEQ. The CDR3 contains 17 residues.

The gene calls are TRBV11-1 and TRBJ2-1; 11 bases fit TRBD2. Germline V gene data show CDR1 as SGHAT and CDR2 as FQDESV (reference sequence). V shed 3 bases and J 6 bases; nucleotides not matched to a gene: 10. The CDR3 contains 17 residues. DNA of the CDR3: TGTGCCAGCAGCTTCGATAGCGGGGGGGCTATAAGCAATGAGCAGTTCTTC. As protein: CASSFDSGGAISNEQFF.

The J gene is TRBJ2-7, the V gene TRBV4-1; the D gene could be TRBD1 or TRBD2 (5 bases each). Trimming pared 2 bases from V and 2 bases from J, leaving 16 bases between. This CDR3 contains 16 residues. The germline V gene has CDR1 MGHRA and CDR2 YSYEKL. CDR3 DNA sequence: TGCGCCAGCAGCCAACCGGGACGGGATCTAGCCTACGAGCAGTACTTC. It encodes CASSQPGRDLAYEQYF.

This chain connects TRBV7-9 to TRBJ2-1; 7 bases line up with TRBD2. Unmatched junction bases numbered 6, after V lost 7 bases and J lost 3 bases. CDR3 size: 14 residues. CDR1 is SEHNR and CDR2 is FQNEAQ in the germline V gene (reference sequence). Written as DNA, the CDR3 is TGTGCCAGCACCACAAGCGGGGTCTACAATGAGCAGTTCTTC. It specifies CASTTSGVYNEQFF.

The V call is TRBV5-1, the J call TRBJ1-1, with 9 bases identical to TRBD1. CDR1 and CDR2 (germline): SGHRS, YFSETQ. CDR3 size: 15 residues. The V segment lost 4 bases and the J segment 3 bases; nucleotides outside the gene matches: 7. The CDR3 sequence is CASSPRTGEDTEAFF. The CDR3 DNA is TGCGCCAGCAGCCCGCGGACAGGGGAGGACACTGAAGCTTTCTTT.

The chain carries TRBV13 and TRBJ2-1; D call uncertain. The ends were cut back, 5 bases at V and 0 bases at J, with 14 bases in the middle. CDR3 length: 16 residues. CDR1 is PRHDT, CDR2 FYEKMQ, per germline (reference sequence). The CDR3 loop is CASSQGRPSSYNEQFF. CDR3 DNA sequence: TGTGCCAGCAGCCAAGGACGGCCTAGCTCCTACAATGAGCAGTTCTTC.

This clone turned up a few times. The chain carries TRBV2 and TRBJ2-5; no definite D call. The CDR3 runs 11 residues. Deletions cut 7 bases from V and 0 bases from J, with 3 bases between. Germline assignment: CDR1 SNHLY and CDR2 FYNNEI. Here the CDR3 reads CASKNQETQYF. The CDR3 nucleotides read TGTGCCAGCAAGAACCAAGAGACCCAGTACTTC.

V usage is TRBV6-1 and J usage is TRBJ1-1, with D unclear. V lost 8 bases to trimming and J lost 6 bases, with 16 bases between them. This CDR3 has 13 residues. Germline CDR1 reads MNHNS; CDR2 reads SASEGT. CDR3 region: CASSYPGQPEAFF. As DNA, the CDR3 is TGTGCCAGCTCCTACCCGGGCCAGCCTGAAGCTTTCTTT.

The chain carries TRBV5-6 and TRBJ1-1; 7 positions match TRBD1. The CDR3 extends over 14 amino acids. Germline V CDR1 and CDR2: SGHDT, YYEEEE. V lost 5 bases to trimming and J lost 1 base; unmatched junction nucleotides: 5. The CDR3 protein is CASSYRDRNTEAFF. The CDR3 nucleotides read TGTGCCAGCAGTTACCGGGACAGGAACACTGAAGCTTTCTTT.

This clone was detected once. J is TRBJ2-2 and V is TRBV10-3; no reliable D call. Deletions cut 4 bases from V and 5 bases from J, with 11 bases between. The V gene's germline CDR1 is ENHRY and CDR2 SYGVKD. The CDR3 extends over 14 amino acids. CDR3 bases: TGTGCCATCAGTGGGAAGGAAGGGACCGGGGAGCTGTTTTTT. It yields the protein CAISGKEGTGELFF.

V gene TRBV18 combines with J gene TRBJ1-3; 11 nucleotides line up with TRBD1. Germline CDR1 reads KGHSH; CDR2 reads LQKENI. After removal of 6 bases from V and 1 base from J, the junction contained 5 bases not matched to a gene. This CDR3 region has 16 residues. The CDR3 loop reads CASSHGQGASGNTIYF. The CDR3 DNA reads TGTGCCAGCTCTCATGGACAGGGGGCGTCTGGAAACACCATATATTTT.